The rows below give T cell receptor beta chains drawn from one sample of a study of human T cells and chemical hapten exposure. Using its own MiXCR run on the RACE reads, TCRdb lists one record per CDR3 protein. The sample lists 80,000 to 100,000 distinct CDR3 sequences, 25% to 35% seen once, with 10% in the top ten. Sequencing used whole blood, obtained in connection with sensitization to the hapten diphenylcyclopropenone (DPC). Every receptor here comes from a middle-aged man with alopecia areata. Some clones in this sample may be carry-over from other donors' samples. The CDR3 runs from the conserved cysteine through the conserved F or W. Fields, in order: J gene, V gene, D gene, clone size, CDR3 DNA, CDR3 protein. D genes are given only for firm matches. Clone sizes are given selectively: once, few, many, or a class where the clone is expanded.

j_gene: TRBJ1-4; v_gene: TRBV20-1; d_gene: .; abundance: few; CDR3nt: TGCAGTGCTAGTCTTGGCGTTTCAGGGGAAAAACTGTTTTTT; CDR3aa: CSASLGVSGEKLFF
j_gene: TRBJ2-5; v_gene: TRBV13; d_gene: TRBD1; abundance: .; CDR3nt: TGTGCCAGCAGCTCGGGGACAGCTTCCTACCAAGAGACCCAGTACTTC; CDR3aa: CASSSGTASYQETQYF
j_gene: TRBJ1-5; v_gene: TRBV19; d_gene: .; abundance: .; CDR3nt: TGTGCCAGTAGTTCCTCTCACAATCAGCCCCAGCATTTT; CDR3aa: CASSSSHNQPQHF
j_gene: TRBJ1-1; v_gene: TRBV28; d_gene: .; abundance: .; CDR3nt: TGTGCCAGCGGGGGCGGCGGAAACACTGAAGCTTTCTTT; CDR3aa: CASGGGGNTEAFF
j_gene: TRBJ2-7; v_gene: TRBV6-6; d_gene: TRBD1; abundance: .; CDR3nt: TGTGCCAGCAGTTACGCAGTCGGGACAGCCTACGAGCAGTACTTC; CDR3aa: CASSYAVGTAYEQYF
j_gene: TRBJ1-3; v_gene: TRBV7-2; d_gene: .; abundance: .; CDR3nt: TGTGCCAGCAGCTTAGTGGGGACAATACTCTCTGGAAACACCATATATTTT; CDR3aa: CASSLVGTILSGNTIYF
j_gene: TRBJ2-3; v_gene: TRBV25-1; d_gene: .; abundance: .; CDR3nt: TGTGCCAGCAGTGAATACTTTGCCAGCACAGATACGCAGTATTTT; CDR3aa: CASSEYFASTDTQYF
j_gene: TRBJ1-6; v_gene: TRBV15; d_gene: .; abundance: .; CDR3nt: TGTGCCACCAGCAGAATGAATTCACCCCTCCACTTT; CDR3aa: CATSRMNSPLHF
j_gene: TRBJ2-2; v_gene: TRBV6-1; d_gene: .; abundance: .; CDR3nt: TGTGCCAGCAGGAACCCCGACAGGAGTACGGGGGAGCTGTTTTTT; CDR3aa: CASRNPDRSTGELFF
j_gene: TRBJ1-5; v_gene: TRBV7-8; d_gene: TRBD1; abundance: .; CDR3nt: TGTGCCAGCAGCATAAGACAGGGCTTATACAATCAGCCCCAGCATTTT; CDR3aa: CASSIRQGLYNQPQHF
j_gene: TRBJ2-7; v_gene: TRBV6-5; d_gene: .; abundance: few; CDR3nt: TGTGCCAGCAGTTACTCGAGGGTCAGAGCTGATCCCTACGAGCAGTACTTC; CDR3aa: CASSYSRVRADPYEQYF
j_gene: TRBJ1-5; v_gene: TRBV6-2/TRBV6-3; d_gene: TRBD1; abundance: few; CDR3nt: TGTGCCAGCAGTTACGACGATTCAAGGGAAGACAGGGAGTTGGGCAATCAGCCCCAGCATTTT; CDR3aa: CASSYDDSREDRELGNQPQHF
j_gene: TRBJ2-3; v_gene: TRBV7-2; d_gene: .; abundance: .; CDR3nt: TGTGCCAGCAGCTCATCGCATTCGGAAGATACGCAGTATTTT; CDR3aa: CASSSSHSEDTQYF
j_gene: TRBJ2-7; v_gene: TRBV20-1; d_gene: .; abundance: .; CDR3nt: TGCAGTGCTAGTCCCACAGCTGAGCACTACGAGCAGTACTTC; CDR3aa: CSASPTAEHYEQYF
j_gene: TRBJ1-1; v_gene: TRBV12-3/TRBV12-4; d_gene: .; abundance: few; CDR3nt: TGTGCCAGCACCACACCAAGCGGACAGTCAATGAACACTGAAGCTTTCTTT; CDR3aa: CASTTPSGQSMNTEAFF
j_gene: TRBJ2-7; v_gene: TRBV12-3/TRBV12-4; d_gene: .; abundance: .; CDR3nt: TGTGCCAGCACCGCCGACGACAGGCTGGACGAGCAGTACTTC; CDR3aa: CASTADDRLDEQYF
j_gene: TRBJ1-1; v_gene: TRBV14; d_gene: .; abundance: .; CDR3nt: TGTGCCAGCAGCCAAGATATACAGGGCCAAGCAGCTTTCTTT; CDR3aa: CASSQDIQGQAAFF
j_gene: TRBJ2-3; v_gene: TRBV20-1; d_gene: .; abundance: .; CDR3nt: TGCAGTGCTAGAGCTCGTCTAGCTTGGGAAGGGGATACGCAGTATTTT; CDR3aa: CSARARLAWEGDTQYF
j_gene: TRBJ2-2; v_gene: TRBV3-1; d_gene: .; abundance: .; CDR3nt: TGTGCCAGCAGCCAAGGTACTTACACCGGGGAGCTGTTTTTT; CDR3aa: CASSQGTYTGELFF
j_gene: TRBJ2-1; v_gene: TRBV7-2; d_gene: .; abundance: few; CDR3nt: TGTGCCAGCAGCTTAGGGCAGGTCTGGGGGAATGAGCAGTTCTTC; CDR3aa: CASSLGQVWGNEQFF
j_gene: TRBJ2-3; v_gene: TRBV9; d_gene: .; abundance: few; CDR3nt: TGTGCCAGCAGCGGTGGGGCCGAAGATACGCAGTATTTT; CDR3aa: CASSGGAEDTQYF
j_gene: TRBJ2-1; v_gene: TRBV27; d_gene: TRBD2; abundance: few; CDR3nt: TGTGCCAGCAGTTTTGGTAGCGGGTACTACAATGAGCAGTTCTTC; CDR3aa: CASSFGSGYYNEQFF
j_gene: TRBJ2-2; v_gene: TRBV10-3; d_gene: TRBD1; abundance: .; CDR3nt: TGTGCCATCAGTGACTTCCGGGGACAGGGTGCGAACACCGGGGAGCTGTTTTTT; CDR3aa: CAISDFRGQGANTGELFF
j_gene: TRBJ2-6; v_gene: TRBV10-3; d_gene: TRBD1; abundance: few; CDR3nt: TGTGCCATCAGTCGGACAGGGGCCGACTCTGGGGCCAACGTCCTGACTTTC; CDR3aa: CAISRTGADSGANVLTF
j_gene: TRBJ1-6; v_gene: TRBV25-1; d_gene: .; abundance: .; CDR3nt: TGTGCCAGCAGTGCGGGGGCTTCGGGATCGGGAAGAAGCCCCCTCCACTTT; CDR3aa: CASSAGASGSGRSPLHF
j_gene: TRBJ2-7; v_gene: TRBV6-6; d_gene: TRBD1; abundance: .; CDR3nt: TGTGCCAGCAGCTTCGGGACAGCCGGTCCCTACGAGCAGTACTTC; CDR3aa: CASSFGTAGPYEQYF
j_gene: TRBJ2-7; v_gene: TRBV6-1; d_gene: TRBD1; abundance: .; CDR3nt: TGTGCCAGCAGTGGCCCCCGGGACAGGGGGCAAGGGAGCTCCTACGAGCAGTACTTC; CDR3aa: CASSGPRDRGQGSSYEQYF
j_gene: TRBJ2-5; v_gene: TRBV18; d_gene: TRBD1; abundance: .; CDR3nt: TGTGCCAGCTCACCTGTGGTAGGGACAGGAGGGGAGACCCAGTACTTC; CDR3aa: CASSPVVGTGGETQYF
j_gene: TRBJ1-1; v_gene: TRBV6-5; d_gene: .; abundance: .; CDR3nt: TGTGCCAGCAGTTACCAGGGGCACACTGAAGCTTTCTTT; CDR3aa: CASSYQGHTEAFF
j_gene: TRBJ1-1; v_gene: TRBV6-1; d_gene: .; abundance: once; CDR3nt: TGTGCCAGCAGCAAAAAAGGGGATTCTGAAGCTTTCTTT; CDR3aa: CASSKKGDSEAFF
j_gene: TRBJ2-1; v_gene: TRBV19; d_gene: .; abundance: .; CDR3nt: TGTGCCAGCTTGTCGAGGGATTACAATGAGCAGTTCTTC; CDR3aa: CASLSRDYNEQFF
j_gene: TRBJ1-6; v_gene: TRBV6-5; d_gene: TRBD1; abundance: .; CDR3nt: TGTGCCAGCAGTTACGCGGCACAGGGGGCGGATTCACCCCTCCACTTT; CDR3aa: CASSYAAQGADSPLHF
j_gene: TRBJ1-1; v_gene: TRBV28; d_gene: .; abundance: once; CDR3nt: TGTGCCAGCAGGCGGGGAACCGGCCTTGAAGCTTTCTTT; CDR3aa: CASRRGTGLEAFF
j_gene: TRBJ1-5; v_gene: TRBV28; d_gene: TRBD1; abundance: .; CDR3nt: TGTGCCAGCAGTTCCCGGGACAGGGGAAACAATCAGCCCCAGCATTTT; CDR3aa: CASSSRDRGNNQPQHF
j_gene: TRBJ2-7; v_gene: TRBV27; d_gene: TRBD2; abundance: .; CDR3nt: TGTGCCAGCAGCCCTTATCTGGGCGCGGGAGTTGAGCAGTACTTC; CDR3aa: CASSPYLGAGVEQYF
j_gene: TRBJ1-2; v_gene: TRBV28; d_gene: .; abundance: .; CDR3nt: TGTGCCAGCAGTCCTGGGGGGGCTAACTATGGCTACACCTTC; CDR3aa: CASSPGGANYGYTF
j_gene: TRBJ2-2; v_gene: TRBV7-7; d_gene: .; abundance: .; CDR3nt: TGTGCCAGCAGCTTAAGTTTAGCGGAGGAGCTGTTTTTT; CDR3aa: CASSLSLAEELFF
j_gene: TRBJ2-2; v_gene: TRBV6-5; d_gene: TRBD2; abundance: few; CDR3nt: TGTGCCAGCAGAAGCCCCTTCGGGGGACTAGCGGGAGCGAGCGGGGAGCTGTTTTTT; CDR3aa: CASRSPFGGLAGASGELFF
j_gene: TRBJ2-1; v_gene: TRBV10-3; d_gene: TRBD2; abundance: .; CDR3nt: TGTGCCATCAAGGGGAGTAGCGGGAGGGATGAGCAGTTCTTC; CDR3aa: CAIKGSSGRDEQFF
j_gene: TRBJ2-3; v_gene: TRBV5-1; d_gene: .; abundance: .; CDR3nt: TGCGCCAGCAGCTTGGGAGCACATAGCACAGATACGCAGTATTTT; CDR3aa: CASSLGAHSTDTQYF